These 18 T cell receptor beta chains were sequenced from one sample in a study of blood T cell repertoires in COVID-19. Method: immunoSEQ multiplex PCR; TCRdb's copy keeps in-frame clones and lacks some. The sample includes 250,000 or so clones, around 88% of them seen just once. The specimen sequenced was PBMCs or T cells enriched from blood (not recorded which). These receptors were collected from a middle-aged woman with acute COVID-19.

The rearrangement joins TRBV30 to TRBJ2-2, with 15 bases fitting TRBD2. This CDR3 is 14 amino acids long. Germline CDR1 and CDR2: GTSNPN and SVGIG (reference sequence). Trimming took 7 bases from V and 5 from J; bases not matched to a gene: 2. CDR3 region: CASGLAGGTGELFF. CDR3 nucleotide sequence: TGTGCCTCGGGACTAGCGGGAGGTACCGGGGAGCTGTTTTTT. Using reference TRBV30 and TRBJ2-2 for the parts outside the CDR3, the full variable domain is SQTIHQWPATLVQPVGSPLSLECTVEGTSNPNLYWYRQAAGRGLQLLFYSVGIGQISSEVPQNLSASRPQDRQFILSSKKLLLSDSGFYLCASGLAGGTGELFFGEGSRLTVL.

This chain connects TRBV6-2 or TRBV6-3 to TRBJ2-1; 16 bases fit TRBD2. The CDR3 is 17 amino acids. The trim removed 6 bases at V and 15 bases at J, leaving 17 bases unmatched. Germline-derived CDR1 and CDR2 are MNHEY and SVGEGT. CDR3 sequence (DNA): TGTGCCAGCAGCGATCCCGGACAGGGGACTAGCGGGAGGGCCCCGTTCTTC. Amino acid sequence: CASSDPGQGTSGRAPFF.

This clone turned up a few times. The gene calls are TRBV7-9 and TRBJ2-1, with 7 bases fitting TRBD2. The CDR3 is 16 amino acids. Germline V lookup: CDR1 SEHNR, CDR2 FQNEAQ (reference sequence). Trimming took 0 bases from V and 2 from J; bases not matched to a gene: 4. Here the CDR3 DNA reads TGTGCCAGCAGCTTAGCAACTAGCGCCGCCTACAATGAGCAGTTCTTC. The encoded protein is CASSLATSAAYNEQFF.

The V and J genes are TRBV6-6 and TRBJ2-7; TRBD2 aligns across 14 bases. This CDR3 comprises 12 residues. The J segment lost 13 bases and the V segment lost 6 bases, leaving 5 bases of the junction unmatched. Germline V lookup: CDR1 MNHNY, CDR2 SVGAGI (reference sequence). CDR3 residues: CASRGLAGAIYV. Here the CDR3 DNA reads TGTGCCAGCAGGGGACTAGCGGGAGCGATCTACGTC.

This chain uses TRBV27 with TRBJ1-3, with 8 bases lining up with TRBD1. The CDR3 covers 15 residues. The V gene end was trimmed by 5 bases and the J gene end by 4 bases; junction bases not matched to a gene: 7. Germline CDR1 and CDR2: MNHEY and SMNVEV (reference sequence). The CDR3 sequence is CASSLSTGGGNTIYF. Here the CDR3 DNA reads TGTGCCAGCAGTCTCTCCACAGGGGGGGGAAACACCATATATTTT.

This clone was seen only once. The gene calls are TRBV6-5 and TRBJ1-6, with 7 bases identical to TRBD1. CDR1 MNHEY and CDR2 SVGAGI come from the germline V gene. This CDR3 is built from 16 residues. Germline trimming cut 4 bases from V and 8 bases from J; bases unmatched to any gene: 11. As DNA, the CDR3 is TGTGCCAGCAGTTTACAGGGGCTTCTGTCTGATTCACCCCTCCACTTT. This translates into CASSLQGLLSDSPLHF.

Turning to this clone: Sequence at one end of the junction differs from germline and may be a read error. The V gene is TRBV7-2, the J gene TRBJ2-7; TRBD2 aligns across 8 bases. Per germline, CDR1 SGHTA and CDR2 FQGNSA. The CDR3 runs to 14 residues. CDR3: CASSIAGSSYEQYF. For the CDR3, the DNA is TGTGCCAGCAGCATAGCGGGGAGTTCCTACGAGCAGTACTTC.

This clone was observed once. The CDR3 sequence is CAISGRTGSLAGANMDTQYF. DNA for the CDR3: TGTGCCATCAGTGGACGGACAGGGAGCCTAGCGGGGGCCAATATGGATACGCAGTATTTT. V usage is TRBV10-3 and J usage is TRBJ2-3, with TRBD2 matching 10 bases. Germline V CDR1 and CDR2: ENHRY, SYGVKD. The CDR3 covers 20 residues. The trim removed 4 bases at V and 6 bases at J, leaving 22 bases unmatched.

The V call is TRBV10-3, the J call TRBJ2-5; weak D call: TRBD1 (6 bases). Trimming left V 2 bases short and J 3 bases short, with 16 bases between. The CDR3 covers 16 residues. Germline V gives CDR1 ENHRY, CDR2 SYGVKD. CDR3 bases: TGTGCCATCAGTGAGGTCCCCAGGGGTGTGGAAGAGACCCAGTACTTC. It encodes CAISEVPRGVEETQYF.

This chain links TRBV30 with TRBJ2-3; 9 nucleotides line up with TRBD1. Per germline, CDR1 GTSNPN and CDR2 SVGIG (reference sequence). The CDR3 covers 13 residues. The trim removed 2 bases at V and 5 bases at J, leaving 2 bases unmatched. The CDR3: CAWSRTGVDTQYF. The CDR3 region has the DNA TGTGCCTGGAGTCGGACAGGGGTAGATACGCAGTATTTT. Supplemented by reference TRBV30 and TRBJ2-3, the full variable domain reads SQTIHQWPATLVQPVGSPLSLECTVEGTSNPNLYWYRQAAGRGLQLLFYSVGIGQISSEVPQNLSASRPQDRQFILSSKKLLLSDSGFYLCAWSRTGVDTQYFGPGTRLTVL.

This clone was recorded only once. The chain couples TRBV6-6 to TRBJ1-5, with TRBD1 as a possible D gene (5 bases). The ends were cut back, 5 bases at V and 2 bases at J, with 13 bases in the middle. There are 15 residues in the CDR3. The germline gives CDR1 MNHNY, CDR2 SVGAGI (reference sequence). CDR3 sequence: CASSGTPIGNQPQHF. The CDR3 DNA reads TGTGCCAGCAGTGGGACTCCCATAGGCAATCAGCCCCAGCATTTT.

The chain uses TRBV5-4 and TRBJ2-2, with a possible D match to TRBD2 (6 bases). In germline, CDR1 is SGHNT, CDR2 YYREEE (reference sequence). CDR3 size: 16 residues. The ends were cut back, 0 bases at V and 2 bases at J, with 11 bases in the middle. CDR3 residues: CASSLEQRVNTGELFF. For the CDR3, the DNA is TGTGCCAGCAGCTTGGAACAGCGGGTTAACACCGGGGAGCTGTTTTTT.

This clone was recorded only once. This chain connects TRBV7-2 to TRBJ1-6, with TRBD1 as a possible D gene (6 bases). This CDR3 comprises 16 residues. The germline V and J ends were trimmed by 1 base and 10 bases, with 17 bases remaining between them. The germline V gene has CDR1 SGHTA and CDR2 FQGNSA. The CDR3: CASSLGGGSVGSPLHF. Written as DNA, the CDR3 is TGTGCCAGCAGCTTAGGGGGGGGCAGTGTGGGATCACCCCTCCACTTT.

The rearrangement links TRBV5-4 to TRBJ1-2, with 11 bases aligning to TRBD1. Germline values: CDR1 SGHNT, CDR2 YYREEE (reference sequence). With 2 bases clipped from V and 5 bases from J, the junction kept 5 bases outside the gene matches. The CDR3 has 15 amino acids. CDR3 residues: CASSFWDRGYYGYTF. The CDR3 DNA reads TGTGCCAGCAGCTTTTGGGACAGGGGGTATTATGGCTACACCTTC.

The gene calls are TRBV5-4 and TRBJ1-2, with 10 positions matching TRBD1. This CDR3 spans 15 amino acids. CDR1 SGHNT and CDR2 YYREEE come from the germline V gene (reference sequence). V gave up 4 bases and J gave up 6 bases; unmatched junction bases: 9. The CDR3 DNA sequence: TGTGCCAGCAGCGGGGGGACAGGGGAGGCTCATGGCTACACCTTC. This gives the protein CASSGGTGEAHGYTF.

The V and J genes are TRBV2 and TRBJ2-7; 7 nucleotides agree with TRBD1. Losses at the gene ends were 6 bases for V and 2 bases for J; bases not matched to a gene: 4. The germline V gene has CDR1 SNHLY and CDR2 FYNNEI. CDR3 length: 13 residues. The CDR3, as DNA: TGTGCCAGCAGCACAGACAGGGCCTACGAGCAGTACTTC. Its translation: CASSTDRAYEQYF.

V is TRBV9 and J is TRBJ2-1, with TRBD2 identical over 7 bases. Germline CDR1 reads SGDLS; CDR2 reads YYNGEE. CDR3 size: 16 residues. V trimming: 0 bases; J trimming: 0 bases; junction bases outside the gene matches: 3. CDR3 sequence reads: CASSVAGGVSYNEQFF. Written as DNA, the CDR3 is TGTGCCAGCAGCGTAGCTGGGGGGGTCTCCTACAATGAGCAGTTCTTC.

This clone has a single count. The J gene is TRBJ2-3, the V gene TRBV11-2, with 7 bases aligning to TRBD1. The V gene end was trimmed by 4 bases and the J gene end by 9 bases; junction bases not matched to a gene: 7. Germline V lookup: CDR1 SGHAT, CDR2 FQNNGV. The CDR3 is made up of 13 amino acids. For the CDR3, the DNA is TGTGCCAGCAGCTACCCTCCGGGACAGACGCAGTATTTT. The encoded protein is CASSYPPGQTQYF.